This passage covers 25 T cell receptor beta chains from one sample sequenced in a study of T cells in women clearing cervical HPV infection. TCRdb's copy holds only in-frame clones and misses some; the assay was immunoSEQ multiplex PCR. The listing contains about 19,000 clones. The material sequenced was blood buffy coat. These receptors originate from a woman aged 18-70 years with a cervical HPV16 infection that either progressed to CIN3+ or cleared (not recorded which).

Comment on this clone: The read halts 3 residues ahead of the CDR3 end, with the missing end drawn from the germline J gene. The rearrangement uses TRBV6-2 or TRBV6-3 and TRBJ2-7; 11 bases line up with TRBD2. Germline lookup yields CDR1 MNHEY and CDR2 SVGEGT. CDR3 length equals 15 residues. Germline trimming cut 4 bases from V and 2 bases from J; bases unmatched to any gene: 4. The sequenced CDR3 bases are TGTGCCAGCAGTTTAACTAGCGGGGGTACCTACGAG. Its translation: CASSLTSGGTYE. The CDR3 in full is CASSLTSGGTYEQYF.

Comments on this clone: The CDR3 end lies 3 residues beyond the end of the read and is filled in from the germline J gene. This chain joins TRBV20-1 and TRBJ1-5; unclear D gene. V was pared by 0 bases and J by 0 bases, with 12 bases between. This CDR3 comprises 16 residues. Germline CDR1 is DFQATT and CDR2 is SNEGSKA (reference sequence). The CDR3 is CSARDEPQYSNQPQHF. CDR3 DNA (partial): TGCAGTGCTAGAGACGAACCACAATATAGCAATCAGCCC.

Worth noting for this clone: The CDR3 end is not reached by the read, which stops 3 residues before it; the germline J gene fills it in. The chain couples TRBV5-6 to TRBJ1-2; 9 bases match TRBD1. With 5 bases clipped from V and 7 bases from J, the junction kept 6 bases outside the gene matches. Germline V lookup: CDR1 SGHDT, CDR2 YYEEEE. This CDR3 region has 13 residues. The DNA read from the CDR3 is TGTGCCAGCAGGCGGACAGGGGTTATTGGC. This sequence encodes CASRRTGVIG. In full, the CDR3 reads CASRRTGVIGYTF.

CDR3 region: CASSGGGGIPNEQFF. Partial CDR3 DNA: TGTGCCAGCAGCGGGGGCGGGGGGATCCCCAATGAG. The V and J genes are TRBV5-6 and TRBJ2-1; 8 bases align to TRBD2. From the germline J gene comes the end of the CDR3, since the read stops 3 residues before it. The V segment lost 4 bases and the J segment 6 bases; nucleotides outside the gene matches: 9. CDR3 length: 15 amino acids. Germline CDR1 reads SGHDT; CDR2 reads YYEEEE.

For this clone: The read finishes 3 residues shy of the CDR3 end, and the germline J gene is used to complete it. The chain joins TRBV28 to TRBJ1-4; a weak D match, TRBD1 (5 bases). The CDR3 length is 12 residues. Germline lookup yields CDR1 MDHEN and CDR2 SYDVKM. Trimming stripped 6 bases from V and 8 bases from J, with 10 bases between. The sequenced part of the CDR3 DNA is TGTGCCAGCAGCCCCAGGGCGGAAAAA. As protein: CASSPRAEK. The CDR3 reads in full as CASSPRAEKLFF.

Concerning this clone itself: The missing CDR3 end, 3 residues past where the read stops, is filled in from the germline J gene. The genes are TRBV29-1 and TRBJ2-5; TRBD1 matches at 9 bases. The germline CDR1 and CDR2 sequences are SQVTM and ANQGSEA. With 4 bases clipped from V and 4 bases from J, the junction kept 7 bases outside the gene matches. The CDR3 runs 14 residues. Partial CDR3 DNA: TGCAGCGTTGGGGGGACAGGGAACCCAGAGACC. It specifies CSVGGTGNPET. The full CDR3 protein reads CSVGGTGNPETQYF.

About this clone: Coverage ceases 3 residues before the CDR3 finishes, and the germline J gene fills in the end. V and J are TRBV3-1 (or the pseudogene TRBV3-2) and TRBJ2-7; a possible D gene is TRBD1 (5 bases). CDR1 is LGHDT, CDR2 YNNKEL, per germline (reference sequence). Deletions cut 2 bases from V and 3 bases from J, with 8 bases between. The CDR3 loop spans 13 amino acids. The CDR3 DNA, read in part, is TGTGCCAGCAGCCAAATAACAGGCTACGAG. Translation: CASSQITGYE. The complete CDR3 sequence is CASSQITGYEQYF.

As regards this clone: The read ends 3 residues before the CDR3 terminus; that terminus is restored from the germline J gene. V usage is TRBV28 and J usage is TRBJ2-7, with 8 bases lining up with TRBD1. The CDR3 totals 14 residues. Germline CDR1 and CDR2: MDHEN and SYDVKM. V gave up 8 bases and J gave up 3 bases; unmatched junction bases: 9. CDR3 residues: CASQGQVKNYEQYF. The sequenced part of the CDR3 DNA is TGTGCCAGCCAGGGACAGGTTAAAAACTACGAG. The entire variable domain, with the rest obtained from reference TRBV28 and TRBJ2-7, is as follows: DVKVTQSSRYLVKRTGEKVFLECVQDMDHENMFWYRQDPGLGLRLIYFSYDVKMKEKGDIPEGYSVSREKKERFSLILESASTNQTSMYLCASQGQVKNYEQYFGPGTRLTVT.

Details on this clone: Sequencing ends 3 residues short of the CDR3 end; the germline J gene provides the rest. The chain employs TRBV7-6 and TRBJ2-2; 11 bases map to TRBD1. Germline V gives CDR1 SGHVS, CDR2 FNYEAQ. After removal of 5 bases from V and 6 bases from J, the junction contained 5 bases not matched to a gene. The CDR3 spans 15 residues. CDR3 residues: CASSPTGQGAGELFF. The DNA read from the CDR3 is TGTGCCAGCAGCCCAACGGGACAGGGGGCCGGGGAG.

With respect to this clone: The read terminates 3 residues ahead of where the CDR3 ends, so the germline J gene completes it. This chain links TRBV5-6 with TRBJ2-7, with D perhaps assigned TRBD1 or TRBD2 (5 bases each). The CDR3 consists of 15 residues. V lost 5 bases to trimming and J lost 4 bases, with 19 bases between them. From germline, CDR1 is SGHDT and CDR2 YYEEEE. This CDR3 is CASSSVQGVKYEQYF. The part of the CDR3 DNA that was read is TGTGCCAGCAGTTCGGTCCAGGGAGTAAAATACGAG.

Note on this clone: The CDR3 is cut off 3 residues early in the read; its end comes from the germline J gene. The J gene is TRBJ1-1, the V gene TRBV20-1; 7 bases are a match to TRBD1. V lost 0 bases, J lost 3 bases, and 4 bases stayed unmatched. There are 14 residues in the CDR3. From germline, CDR1 is DFQATT and CDR2 SNEGSKA (reference sequence). The sequenced part of the CDR3 DNA is TGCAGTGCTAGAGATTTAAGGGGGCACACTGAA. Amino acid sequence: CSARDLRGHTE. From start to end, the CDR3 is CSARDLRGHTEAFF.

Worth noting for this clone: The read ends 3 residues shy of where the CDR3 ends; the end is completed using the germline J gene. This rearrangement joins TRBV30 to TRBJ1-2; D unclear. Germline V gene lookup returns CDR1 GTSNPN and CDR2 SVGIG (reference sequence). The CDR3 is 11 residues long. CDR3 in amino acids: CAWSVAYDYTF. The part of the CDR3 DNA that was read is TGTGCCTGGAGTGTCGCCTACGAC.

A word on this clone: The read finishes 3 residues shy of the CDR3 end, and the germline J gene is used to complete it. This chain links TRBV7-8 with TRBJ2-7; 8 nucleotides align to TRBD2. CDR3 length: 15 residues. Germline loops: CDR1 SGHVS, CDR2 FQNEAQ. Trimming at V came to 8 bases and at J to 4 bases, leaving 13 bases not matched to a gene. CDR3 protein: CASQAAGGLLYEQYF. The CDR3 bases that were read are TGTGCCAGCCAGGCTGCGGGGGGATTATTGTACGAG.

Partial CDR3 DNA: TGTGCCAGCAGCTCCCTCAGCGGGGGGTACCAAGAGACC. As protein: CASSSLSGGYQET. The complete CDR3 reads CASSSLSGGYQETQYF. The chain employs TRBV7-7 and TRBJ2-5, with 9 positions matching TRBD2. From the germline J gene comes the end of the CDR3, since the read stops 3 residues before it. CDR3 size: 16 residues. V dropped 4 bases and J dropped 0; count of bases not matched to a gene: 6. CDR1 SSHAT and CDR2 FNYEAQ come from the germline V gene (reference sequence).

A remark on this clone: From the germline J gene comes the end of the CDR3, since the read stops 3 residues before it. The V and J genes are TRBV5-6 and TRBJ2-3; 10 bases line up with TRBD2. Per the germline V gene, CDR1 is SGHDT and CDR2 is YYEEEE. CDR3 size: 13 residues. J gave up 4 bases and V 6 bases, and 2 bases lay outside the gene matches. CDR3 amino acids: CASKSGGADTQYF. The part of the CDR3 DNA that was read is TGTGCCAGCAAGAGCGGGGGGGCAGATACG.

Details on this clone: The read finishes 3 residues shy of the CDR3 end, and the germline J gene is used to complete it. This chain links TRBV28 with TRBJ1-2, with D tentatively TRBD1 (6 bases). V was cut by 5 bases and J by 2 bases, with 9 bases left in between. Looked up from germline, CDR1 is MDHEN and CDR2 is SYDVKM. The CDR3 covers 13 residues. The CDR3 bases that were read are TGTGCCAGCAGTCTTGGACAGAACTATGGC. It is translated as CASSLGQNYG. The whole CDR3 reads CASSLGQNYGYTF.

Comments on this clone: The CDR3 extends 3 residues past the end of the read, so its final part is completed from the germline J gene. J is TRBJ2-7 and V is TRBV20-1; 11 bases map to TRBD2. Germline values: CDR1 DFQATT, CDR2 SNEGSKA (reference sequence). This CDR3 has 15 residues. V lost 3 bases, J lost 6 bases, and 10 bases stayed unmatched. CDR3 amino acids: CSASARGSGGVEQYF. The covered CDR3 bases are TGCAGTGCTAGTGCACGGGGTAGCGGGGGGGTCGAG.

Worth noting for this clone: The read ends 3 residues early relative to the CDR3; the germline J gene fills the gap. This chain uses TRBV7-2 with TRBJ1-5, with D maybe TRBD1 (6 bases). The germline gives CDR1 SGHTA, CDR2 FQGNSA. V shed 5 bases and J shed 7 bases, with 15 bases lying between them. The CDR3 extends over 14 amino acids. The CDR3 spells CASSRHRDDQPQHF. The DNA read from the CDR3 is TGTGCCAGCAGCCGCCACAGGGATGACCAGCCC.

In the case of this clone: The CDR3 goes on 3 residues after the read ends, and that part is filled in from the germline J gene. V usage is TRBV7-8 and J usage is TRBJ1-4; D not resolved. This CDR3 is 14 amino acids long. CDR1 is SGHVS and CDR2 is FQNEAQ in the germline V gene. CDR3 sequence: CASSLEVGLEALFF. The CDR3 DNA, read in part, is TGTGCCAGCAGCTTAGAGGTTGGCCTTGAGGCA.

The sequenced part of the CDR3 DNA is TGCGCCAGCAGCCCGACGGATTACAGTGAGACC. Translating gives CASSPTDYSET. The whole CDR3 protein is CASSPTDYSETQYF. This rearrangement joins TRBV5-1 to TRBJ2-5; D gene unclear. The missing CDR3 end, 3 residues past where the read stops, is filled in from the germline J gene. The CDR3 is made up of 14 amino acids. Trimming pared 4 bases from V and 5 bases from J, leaving 15 bases between. CDR1 SGHRS and CDR2 YFSETQ come from the germline V gene. The full variable domain, its missing parts supplied by reference TRBV5-1 and TRBJ2-5, is KAGVTQTPRYLIKTRGQQVTLSCSPISGHRSVSWYQQTPGQGLQFLFEYFSETQRNKGNFPGRFSGRQFSNSRSEMNVSTLELGDSALYLCASSPTDYSETQYFGPGTRLLVL.

Note on this clone: The missing CDR3 end, 3 residues past where the read stops, is filled in from the germline J gene. The chain joins TRBV20-1 to TRBJ1-4; D is ambiguous. CDR1 DFQATT and CDR2 SNEGSKA come from the germline V gene (reference sequence). There are 11 residues in the CDR3. With 5 bases removed from V and 5 bases from J, the gap between germline ends came to 6 bases. The sequenced CDR3 bases are TGCAGTGCTTCACTAAATGAAAAA. It codes for CSASLNEK. The entire CDR3 reads CSASLNEKLFF.

This clone is classed as medium-sized by frequency. The read is 3 residues too short to cover the CDR3 end, so that end is filled in from the germline J gene. The chain is built from TRBV7-9 and TRBJ1-2, with 7 bases identical to TRBD1. Trimming cost V 3 bases and J 7 bases; bases outside gene matches: 8. The CDR3 runs 14 residues. Per the germline V gene, CDR1 is SEHNR and CDR2 is FQNEAQ (reference sequence). CDR3 protein: CASSLVSDRAGYTF. The DNA read from the CDR3 is TGTGCCAGCAGCTTGGTCTCCGACAGGGCTGGC.

Comment on this clone: The CDR3 end is not reached by the read, which stops 3 residues before it; the germline J gene fills it in. The chain couples TRBV5-6 to TRBJ1-2; D may be TRBD1 (6 bases). The CDR3 is 15 amino acids. V lost 0 bases and J lost 6, with 15 bases in between. Germline assignment: CDR1 SGHDT and CDR2 YYEEEE. The CDR3 protein is CASSLGHSGDDGYTF. The DNA read from the CDR3 is TGTGCCAGCAGCTTGGGCCACTCAGGGGATGATGGC.

A note on this clone: The read stops 3 residues short of the end of the CDR3; the missing end is completed from the germline J gene. This chain joins TRBV6-2 or TRBV6-3 and TRBJ2-4; the D gene is possibly TRBD1 (5 bases). The CDR3 has 13 amino acids. Germline V CDR1 and CDR2: MNHEY, SVGEGT. CDR3 DNA, as far as it was read: TGTGCCAGCAGCCCCAGGGATTACTATGGT. This gives the protein CASSPRDYYG. The full CDR3 sequence reads CASSPRDYYGQYF.

The CDR3 loop reads CASSSQGDLDGYTF. CDR3 bases read: TGCGCCAGCAGCTCCCAGGGGGACTTAGACGGC. V usage is TRBV5-1 and J usage is TRBJ1-2, with 7 bases aligning to TRBD1. The read stops 3 residues short of the end of the CDR3; the missing end is completed from the germline J gene. The CDR3 consists of 14 residues. Germline values: CDR1 SGHRS, CDR2 YFSETQ.